The 5 T cell receptor beta chains below come from one sample, sequenced in a study of regulatory T cells in long-lasting Graves disease. Time point: newly diagnosed GD, antithyroid drugs for less than 3 months. Generation of the TCR library employed RNA extracted from PBMCs. Both iRepertoire HTBI primers and Arm-PCR of CDR3 regions were used to build the TCR beta libraries. From the multiplex PCR reads, TCRdb called clonotypes with MiXCR, one entry per CDR3 protein. The sample shows more than 300,000 distinct CDR3 sequences, around 11% of them seen only once. The same specimen was also included in a second study, on T cells in Graves' hyperthyroidism and ophthalmopathy.

The sample was peripheral blood mononuclear cells (PBMCs), taken at new diagnosis, from a patient treated with antithyroid drugs. The receptor source for this set is a woman aged 18 to 35 with Graves disease.

Turning to this clonotype: This sequence is one base from a far larger clone and is likely a read error. The genes are TRBV11-2 and TRBJ2-3; 10 nucleotides align to TRBD1. CDR1 SGHAT and CDR2 FQNNGV come from the germline V gene. The CDR3 extends over 16 amino acids. The CDR3 nucleotides are TGTGCCAGCAGCCTAGACAGGGGGCGCAACACAGATACGCAGTATTTT. Translation: CASSLDRGRNTDTQYF. The full variable domain, with the rest looked up from reference TRBV11-2 and TRBJ2-3, is EAGVAQSPRYKIIEKRQSVAFWCNPISGHATLYWYQQILGQGPKLLIQFQNNGVVDDSQLPKDRFSAERLKGVDSTLKIQPAKLEDSAVYLCASSLDRGRNTDTQYFGPGTRLTVL.

This clonotype was seen ten or more times. The gene calls are TRBV7-9 and TRBJ2-5; the D call may be TRBD1 or TRBD2 (6 bases each). Deletions cut 1 base from V and 4 bases from J, with 13 bases between. The germline gives CDR1 SEHNR, CDR2 FQNEAQ (reference sequence). The CDR3 loop spans 15 amino acids. Written as DNA, the CDR3 is TGTGCCAGCAGCTTAGTTGGGGGGCGCACAGAGACCCAGTACTTC. Translating it yields CASSLVGGRTETQYF.

This clonotype showed up just a few times. V usage is TRBV7-9 and J usage is TRBJ2-7; D might be TRBD2 (5 bases). CDR1 is SEHNR and CDR2 is FQNEAQ in the germline V gene (reference sequence). Trimming cost V 8 bases and J 1 base, with 30 bases left between them. The CDR3 covers 19 residues. CDR3 coding DNA: TGTGCCAGCGGCAGCCGGGGAGCACCGTATGGCCCTCGATCCTACGAGCAGTACTTC. This translates into CASGSRGAPYGPRSYEQYF. Full variable domain (rest looked up from reference TRBV7-9 and TRBJ2-7): DTGVSQNPRHKITKRGQNVTFRCDPISEHNRLYWYRQTLGQGPEFLTYFQNEAQLEKSRLLSDRFSAERPKGSFSTLEIQRTEQGDSAMYLCASGSRGAPYGPRSYEQYFGPGTRLTVT.

This clonotype was picked up many times. The chain is built from TRBV20-1 and TRBJ1-2; D unclear. The germline V gene encodes CDR1 DFQATT and CDR2 SNEGSKA (reference sequence). V lost 3 bases and J lost 4, with 12 bases in between. The CDR3 length is 13 residues. CDR3 protein: CSASGGRRYGYTF. DNA for the CDR3: TGCAGTGCTAGCGGTGGGCGCCGCTATGGCTACACCTTC.

In its sample, this clonotype was seen many times. This chain uses TRBV6-5 with TRBJ2-1, with D unresolved. This CDR3 spans 12 amino acids. V was clipped by 2 bases and J by 7 bases, with 6 bases between them. The V gene's germline CDR1 is MNHEY and CDR2 SVGAGI. The CDR3 here is CASSYSQNEQFF. The CDR3 DNA reads as TGTGCCAGCAGTTACAGCCAGAATGAGCAGTTCTTC.